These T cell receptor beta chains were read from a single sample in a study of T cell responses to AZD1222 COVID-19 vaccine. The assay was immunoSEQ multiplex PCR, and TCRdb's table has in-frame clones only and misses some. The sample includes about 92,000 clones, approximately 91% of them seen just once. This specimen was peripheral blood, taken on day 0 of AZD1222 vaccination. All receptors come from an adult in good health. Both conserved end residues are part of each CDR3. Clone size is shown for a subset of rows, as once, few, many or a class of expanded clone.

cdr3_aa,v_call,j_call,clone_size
CASSPMGPGGDTEAFF,TRBV18,TRBJ1-1,-
CASSPLGGEVTEAFF,TRBV18,TRBJ1-1,-
CASSPNPTSDGYTF,TRBV18,TRBJ1-2,-
CAISRQGGTGELFF,TRBV10-3,TRBJ2-2,-
CASSPHLRVSAFF,TRBV18,TRBJ1-1,-
CASSQDLAASGNTIYF,TRBV4-1,TRBJ1-3,-
CASSLGEGYEQYF,TRBV5-1,TRBJ2-7,-
CASSWGRVDRPQHF,TRBV5-8,TRBJ1-5,-
CASSERFATNYGYTF,TRBV25-1,TRBJ1-2,-
CAISVETGSNQPQHF,TRBV10-3,TRBJ1-5,once
CASSLGHLNRRTQHF,TRBV4-1,TRBJ1-5,-
CASSQGSGGIYNEQFF,TRBV4-3,TRBJ2-1,-
CASSFPGTGNTGELFF,TRBV7-2,TRBJ2-2,-
CASSFSGDGTEAFF,TRBV5-1,TRBJ1-1,once
CASSFSLISGNTIYF,TRBV28,TRBJ1-3,-
CASSLVRGTYEQYF,TRBV7-2,TRBJ2-7,-
CAWNPQPGQGDGGYTF,TRBV30,TRBJ1-2,-
CASSGGGQRHNEQFF,TRBV3-1/TRBV3-2,TRBJ2-1,-
CASSQAFQEITPLHF,TRBV4-2,TRBJ1-6,-
CASSPGTDTQYF,TRBV12-3/TRBV12-4,TRBJ2-3,-
CASSQETGGYYGYTF,TRBV4-2,TRBJ1-2,once
CASSTGTAYEQYF,TRBV5-1,TRBJ2-7,-
CASSTQTGNSYNSPLHF,TRBV19,TRBJ1-6,-
CASSTTSWRGDSYEQYF,TRBV28,TRBJ2-7,-
CASRDTGTSGADTQYF,TRBV2,TRBJ2-3,-
CASSQAPRGSYNEQFF,TRBV4-1,TRBJ2-1,few